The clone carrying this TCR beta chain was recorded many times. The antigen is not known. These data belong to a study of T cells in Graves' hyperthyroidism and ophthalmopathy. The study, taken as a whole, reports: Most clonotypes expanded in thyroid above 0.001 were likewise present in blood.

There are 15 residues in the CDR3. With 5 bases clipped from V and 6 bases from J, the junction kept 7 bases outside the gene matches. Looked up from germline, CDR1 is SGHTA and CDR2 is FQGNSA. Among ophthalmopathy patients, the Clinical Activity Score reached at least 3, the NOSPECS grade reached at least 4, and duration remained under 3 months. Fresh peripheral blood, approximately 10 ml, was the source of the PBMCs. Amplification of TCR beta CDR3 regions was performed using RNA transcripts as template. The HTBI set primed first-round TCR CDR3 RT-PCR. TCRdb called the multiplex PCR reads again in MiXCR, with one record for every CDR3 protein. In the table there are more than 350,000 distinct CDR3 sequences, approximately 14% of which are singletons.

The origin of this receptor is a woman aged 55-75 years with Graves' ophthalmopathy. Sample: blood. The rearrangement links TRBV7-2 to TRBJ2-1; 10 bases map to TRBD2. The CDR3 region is CASSPMASGSNEQFF. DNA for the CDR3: TGTGCCAGCAGCCCAATGGCTAGCGGGAGCAATGAGCAGTTCTTC.